The rows below give T cell receptor beta chains drawn from one sample of a study of early T cells in non-severe SARS-CoV-2 infection. TCRdb re-derived calls from the 5' RACE reads in MiXCR, one entry per CDR3 protein. Found here are 65,000 to 85,000 distinct CDR3 sequences, 15% to 18% of them singletons; the top ten hold roughly an eighth. Sequencing was done on a sample of whole blood. These receptors were collected from an adult who was a healthcare worker with PCR-confirmed SARS-CoV-2 infection or an uninfected control (not recorded which). The conserved cysteine and the conserved F or W are not part of the CDR3 here. Fields, in order: V gene, clone size, J gene, CDR3 protein. Some rows mark clone size as missing; the rest say once, few, many or name a class of expanded clone.

V: TRBV27
size: few
J: TRBJ1-4
CDR3: ASSLWDSRNEKLF

V: TRBV4-1
size: -
J: TRBJ2-7
CDR3: ASTLAGGSSYEQY

V: TRBV2
size: -
J: TRBJ1-2
CDR3: ASSALGHREGAFGYT

V: TRBV10-2
size: many
J: TRBJ2-3
CDR3: ASSVGFAGTDTQY

V: TRBV29-1
size: few
J: TRBJ2-3
CDR3: SVLIPTDTQY

V: TRBV29-1
size: -
J: TRBJ2-3
CDR3: SVEEAKASTDTQY

V: TRBV20-1
size: -
J: TRBJ2-3
CDR3: SARERGRQDTQY

V: TRBV7-9
size: few
J: TRBJ2-7
CDR3: ASSPRSSSYEQY

V: TRBV20-1
size: -
J: TRBJ2-7
CDR3: SAKYGGNNYEQY

V: TRBV30
size: few
J: TRBJ2-7
CDR3: AYSPGTGDEQY

V: TRBV7-2
size: -
J: TRBJ2-7
CDR3: ASSLEGGYEQY

V: TRBV7-8
size: few
J: TRBJ2-2
CDR3: ASSSTHSGADTGELF

V: TRBV20-1
size: few
J: TRBJ2-3
CDR3: SASEGTDTQY

V: TRBV30
size: many
J: TRBJ1-3
CDR3: AWNHGNTIY

V: TRBV7-8
size: -
J: TRBJ2-3
CDR3: ASSLPRRGDTQY

V: TRBV14
size: -
J: TRBJ2-6
CDR3: ASSKTGLGANVLT

V: TRBV24-1
size: -
J: TRBJ1-1
CDR3: ATSASGNTEAF

V: TRBV10-2
size: -
J: TRBJ1-1
CDR3: ASRSGQVSEAF

V: TRBV7-8
size: -
J: TRBJ2-1
CDR3: ASSLFEIEGPVLNEQF

V: TRBV9
size: -
J: TRBJ1-1
CDR3: ASSANPQGGTEAF

V: TRBV9
size: -
J: TRBJ2-7
CDR3: ASSVGTSGPYEQY

V: TRBV11-2
size: few
J: TRBJ2-1
CDR3: ASSPRTGLHEQF

V: TRBV20-1
size: few
J: TRBJ2-1
CDR3: SAPRGGVFNEQF

V: TRBV28
size: few
J: TRBJ2-7
CDR3: ASSLRSPGSYEQY

V: TRBV4-1
size: -
J: TRBJ2-5
CDR3: ASSPEGLAGGSFQETQY

V: TRBV4-1
size: -
J: TRBJ1-5
CDR3: ASSQADRDIWPQH

V: TRBV7-6
size: medium-sized
J: TRBJ2-6
CDR3: ASAPPGPSGANVLT

V: TRBV11-2
size: many
J: TRBJ2-5
CDR3: ASSLDSGLSD

V: TRBV2
size: many
J: TRBJ2-1
CDR3: ASSAHQWGLAGYNEQF

V: TRBV29-1
size: -
J: TRBJ1-1
CDR3: SLRDGNTEAF

V: TRBV20-1
size: -
J: TRBJ2-1
CDR3: SASSSGGAVEQF

V: TRBV19
size: few
J: TRBJ1-5
CDR3: ASRNRESNQPQH

V: TRBV2
size: many
J: TRBJ2-2
CDR3: ASSVGQTGELF

V: TRBV5-1
size: few
J: TRBJ2-2
CDR3: ASSRLTGGSTGELF

V: TRBV28
size: -
J: TRBJ1-4
CDR3: ASTGSRTALNERMF

V: TRBV11-2
size: many
J: TRBJ2-2
CDR3: ASSFTGLAGVGVTGELF

V: TRBV7-3
size: many
J: TRBJ2-7
CDR3: ASSTRQGYEQY

V: TRBV7-6
size: few
J: TRBJ2-5
CDR3: ASSLTRSQETQY

V: TRBV12-3/TRBV12-4
size: many
J: TRBJ1-5
CDR3: ASSHLNQPQH

V: TRBV28
size: -
J: TRBJ2-6
CDR3: ASSSYRGTGANVLT

V: TRBV6-2/TRBV6-3
size: few
J: TRBJ2-1
CDR3: ASSYLRGGIDEQF

V: TRBV29-1
size: many
J: TRBJ1-2
CDR3: SVEPRQGGYGYT

V: TRBV9
size: -
J: TRBJ2-7
CDR3: APRGRVIYEQY

V: TRBV7-9
size: many
J: TRBJ1-1
CDR3: ASSLEVNTEAF

V: TRBV7-9
size: few
J: TRBJ1-5
CDR3: ASSGVSNQPQH

V: TRBV7-3
size: many
J: TRBJ1-1
CDR3: ASSLSENTEAF

V: TRBV11-2
size: many
J: TRBJ2-5
CDR3: ASIPGNAETQY

V: TRBV7-8
size: few
J: TRBJ1-5
CDR3: ASSLGQGAYNQPQH

V: TRBV7-3
size: few
J: TRBJ2-2
CDR3: ASRAHEATGELF

V: TRBV19
size: -
J: TRBJ2-5
CDR3: ASSGLRGRETQY

V: TRBV14
size: once
J: TRBJ2-7
CDR3: ASSQGIATYEQY

V: TRBV5-6
size: few
J: TRBJ1-2
CDR3: ASSLAGGIRGYGYT

V: TRBV7-9
size: few
J: TRBJ2-3
CDR3: ASSFRGEGSDTQY

V: TRBV19
size: many
J: TRBJ2-4
CDR3: ASESWGKNIQY

V: TRBV14
size: many
J: TRBJ2-1
CDR3: ASSPGEGPLPYNEQF

V: TRBV5-5
size: few
J: TRBJ2-7
CDR3: ASSRLAGVEEQY